Below are 19 T cell receptor beta chains sequenced from a single sample in a study of blood T cell repertoires in COVID-19. The repertoire was sequenced with immunoSEQ multiplex PCR; TCRdb's copy has only in-frame clones and lacks some. The repertoire holds roughly 10,000 clones, with almost 90% as singletons. Sequenced sample: peripheral blood. The receptors come from a human donor in a cohort sampled during active COVID-19.

This rearrangement joins TRBV5-1 to TRBJ2-5; the match to TRBD1 covers 7 bases. Losses at the gene ends were 6 bases for V and 5 bases for J; bases not matched to a gene: 7. The CDR3 is 13 residues long. CDR1 and CDR2 from the germline V gene are SGHRS and YFSETQ. CDR3 nucleotide sequence: TGCGCCAGCACGAACATCAGGGGGGAGACCCAGTACTTC. It is translated as CASTNIRGETQYF. The whole variable domain, filled in from reference TRBV5-1 and TRBJ2-5, reads KAGVTQTPRYLIKTRGQQVTLSCSPISGHRSVSWYQQTPGQGLQFLFEYFSETQRNKGNFPGRFSGRQFSNSRSEMNVSTLELGDSALYLCASTNIRGETQYFGPGTRLLVL.

The chain is built from TRBV10-3 and TRBJ2-3; tentatively, D is TRBD2 (5 bases). With 0 bases removed from V and 9 bases from J, the gap between germline ends came to 13 bases. The CDR3 runs 14 residues. Germline V gene data show CDR1 as ENHRY and CDR2 as SYGVKD. CDR3 sequence reads: CAISESGAGGTQYF. CDR3 bases: TGTGCCATCAGTGAGTCGGGCGCCGGCGGGACGCAGTATTTT.

The chain combines TRBV29-1 with TRBJ2-7, with D possibly being TRBD1 (6 bases). Germline V gives CDR1 SQVTM, CDR2 ANQGSEA. The V end lost 7 bases, the J end lost 2 bases, and 12 bases lay between the germline ends. This CDR3 has 12 amino acids. CDR3 bases: TGCAGCGCAACAACAGGGACCTACGAGCAGTACTTC. It is translated as CSATTGTYEQYF.

CDR3 residues: CASNRQGSSYEQYF. In nucleotides, the CDR3 is TGTGCCAGCAATCGACAGGGAAGCTCCTACGAGCAGTACTTC. This sequence joins TRBV9 and TRBJ2-7; TRBD1 matches 7 bases. The V segment lost 6 bases and the J segment 0 bases; nucleotides outside the gene matches: 6. The CDR3 contains 14 residues. CDR1 SGDLS and CDR2 YYNGEE come from the germline V gene.

The gene calls are TRBV4-3 and TRBJ2-7, with a possible D match to TRBD2 (6 bases). CDR3 length equals 12 residues. The V gene lost 0 bases and the J gene lost 7 bases, with 7 bases spanning the gap. CDR1 LGHNA and CDR2 YSLEER come from the germline V gene. CDR3 sequence reads: CASSQDGGEQYF. CDR3 bases: TGCGCCAGCAGCCAAGATGGGGGGGAGCAGTACTTC.

The V call is TRBV24-1, the J call TRBJ2-3, with TRBD1 identical over 7 bases. The V gene's germline CDR1 is KGHDR and CDR2 SFDVKD. This CDR3 region has 13 residues. J was trimmed by 3 bases and V by 9 bases; bases with no gene match: 5. CDR3: CATRQGSTDTQYF. As DNA, the CDR3 is TGTGCCACCCGACAGGGATCTACAGATACGCAGTATTTT.

The chain carries TRBV24-1 and TRBJ2-7, with D possibly matching TRBD1 (6 bases). The length of the CDR3 is 15 residues. The ends were cut back, 6 bases at V and 0 bases at J, with 14 bases in the middle. CDR1 KGHDR and CDR2 SFDVKD come from the germline V gene. In nucleotides, the CDR3 is TGTGCCACCAGTCGTCCAGGGGAGAGCTCCTACGAGCAGTACTTC. Its protein is CATSRPGESSYEQYF.

This CDR3 reads CASSPRGAGGYTF. For the CDR3, the DNA is TGTGCCAGCAGCCCTCGGGGGGCGGGGGGCTACACCTTC. The rearrangement uses TRBV25-1 and TRBJ1-2; possible D gene TRBD1, 6 bases. This CDR3 region has 13 residues. Trimming shortened V by 6 bases and J by 8 bases, and 16 bases separated the two germline ends. Germline assignment: CDR1 MGHDK and CDR2 SYGVNS.

The chain combines TRBV7-3 with TRBJ2-1; the D is unclear. Germline CDR1 is SGHTA and CDR2 is FQGTGA. Trimming took 1 base from V and 4 from J, leaving 11 bases between them. The CDR3 is made up of 15 amino acids. The CDR3, as DNA: TGTGCCAGCAGCTTAAGGCCAAACGGGTACAATGAGCAGTTCTTC. Translation gives CASSLRPNGYNEQFF.

The chain employs TRBV27 and TRBJ2-3; 7 nucleotides match TRBD1. With 8 bases clipped from V and 4 bases from J, the junction kept 6 bases outside the gene matches. Germline assignment: CDR1 MNHEY and CDR2 SMNVEV (reference sequence). The CDR3 covers 13 residues. CDR3 protein: CASLRQGSDTQYF. The DNA for the CDR3 is TGTGCCAGCCTTAGACAGGGATCAGATACGCAGTATTTT.

The chain links TRBV4-3 to TRBJ2-1; D is ambiguous. CDR1 and CDR2 from the germline V gene are LGHNA and YSLEER. Trimming took 0 bases from V and 2 from J, leaving 5 bases between them. The CDR3 totals 14 residues. The CDR3 sequence: CASSQDPTYNEQFF. The CDR3 DNA sequence: TGCGCCAGCAGCCAAGATCCTACCTACAATGAGCAGTTCTTC.

J is TRBJ1-2 and V is TRBV3-1 (or the pseudogene TRBV3-2), with 10 bases identical to TRBD1. CDR3 size: 17 residues. Germline CDR1 reads LGHDT; CDR2 reads YNNKEL (reference sequence). J was trimmed by 3 bases and V by 4 bases; bases with no gene match: 11. DNA for the CDR3: TGTGCCAGCAGCCTACGGACAGGGGGGCCAGCGCACTATGGCTACACCTTC. Translating it yields CASSLRTGGPAHYGYTF.

The chain is built from TRBV2 and TRBJ2-5; 12 bases are a match to TRBD2. J gave up 4 bases and V 7 bases, and 4 bases lay outside the gene matches. Per the germline V gene, CDR1 is SNHLY and CDR2 is FYNNEI. The CDR3 has 14 amino acids. The CDR3 loop is CASKASGGGETQYF. The CDR3 region has the DNA TGTGCCAGCAAGGCTAGCGGGGGGGGAGAGACCCAGTACTTC.

The rearrangement links TRBV12-5 to TRBJ1-2; 7 positions agree with TRBD1. CDR3 length: 14 amino acids. Unmatched junction bases numbered 6, after V lost 6 bases and J lost 2 bases. Germline CDR1 is LGHNT and CDR2 is FRNRAP. The CDR3 region is CASGRDSENYGYTF. The CDR3 region has the DNA TGTGCTAGTGGAAGGGACAGTGAGAACTATGGCTACACCTTC.

V gene TRBV7-8 combines with J gene TRBJ1-1; D is undetermined. The CDR3 is made up of 13 amino acids. V was shortened by 4 bases and J by 6 bases, with 12 bases between the two germline ends. The germline CDR1 and CDR2 sequences are SGHVS and FQNEAQ. The chain's CDR3 is CASSSPSRPEAFF. The CDR3 coding sequence is TGTGCCAGCAGCTCACCTAGCCGGCCTGAAGCTTTCTTT.

The chain recombines TRBV30 with TRBJ2-3, with D unclear. Germline V CDR1 and CDR2: GTSNPN, SVGIG (reference sequence). The CDR3 covers 13 residues. Trimming cost V 3 bases and J 1 base, with 8 bases left between them. The CDR3 reads CAWRPTGTDTQYF. The DNA of the CDR3 is TGTGCCTGGAGACCTACGGGCACAGATACGCAGTATTTT. The variable domain in full, with the rest retrieved from reference TRBV30 and TRBJ2-3, is SQTIHQWPATLVQPVGSPLSLECTVEGTSNPNLYWYRQAAGRGLQLLFYSVGIGQISSEVPQNLSASRPQDRQFILSSKKLLLSDSGFYLCAWRPTGTDTQYFGPGTRLTVL.

The chain uses TRBV28 and TRBJ1-2; 7 bases are shared with TRBD1. V dropped 5 bases and J dropped 7; count of bases not matched to a gene: 13. Looked up from germline, CDR1 is MDHEN and CDR2 is SYDVKM. The CDR3 loop spans 15 amino acids. The CDR3 nucleotides are TGTGCCAGCAGTCCCAGCGGACAGGCCGGGCGTGGCTACACCTTC. Its translation: CASSPSGQAGRGYTF.

The V call is TRBV15, the J call TRBJ2-7; tentatively, D is TRBD2 (6 bases). CDR1 LNHNV and CDR2 YYDKDF come from the germline V gene (reference sequence). The CDR3 runs 14 residues. V lost 0 bases and J 1 base, leaving 7 bases between the germline ends. DNA for the CDR3: TGTGCCACCAGCAGAGAGGGACTTTCCTACGAGCAGTACTTC. Its protein is CATSREGLSYEQYF.

The V gene is TRBV9, the J gene TRBJ2-1; 7 bases line up with TRBD2. There are 16 residues in the CDR3. The V gene's germline CDR1 is SGDLS and CDR2 YYNGEE. The ends lost 3 bases at V and 14 bases at J; junction bases unmatched: 20. The CDR3 DNA reads TGTGCCAGCAGCGCCCGGACCGGGACTATATCTCCCGAGAAGTTCTTC. Amino acids: CASSARTGTISPEKFF.